The clone carrying this T cell receptor beta chain was observed a few times. Its antigen is unknown. One end of the junction does not line up with germline, which may come from a read error. These data are taken from a study of identical twins. General study points: High-abundance cord blood beta clonotypes had fewer insertions; memory repertoires showed none.

TCRdb redid the calling of the 5' RACE reads with MiXCR, one entry per CDR3 protein. Among under 1 million distinct CDR3 sequences, 9% to 15% were seen once, and the ten largest hold roughly 1.5%. The same sample was also used in a study of yellow fever vaccine responses in identical twins.

This sequence originates from a woman aged 18-29 years in good health. The sample comprised PBMCs.

The CDR3 DNA reads as TGTGCCAGGAGTTACTCTGCGAGCAACACAGATACGCAGTATTTT. Translating it yields CARSYSASNTDTQYF. The genes are TRBV6-5 and TRBJ2-3; D not resolved. The germline V gene has CDR1 MNHEY and CDR2 SVGAGI. This CDR3 is 15 amino acids long.